This T cell receptor beta chain was identified in a study of technical replicates of blood from a few donors. Repertoires were generated with immunoSEQ multiplex PCR, while TCRdb's copy carries only in-frame clones and drops some. This table holds 74,000 or so clones, about nine tenths found once. CDR3 size: 15 residues. V was cut by 5 bases and J by 2 bases, with 10 bases left in between. Germline V CDR1 and CDR2: MNHEY, SVGAGI. The V call is TRBV6-5, the J call TRBJ2-6; D is undetermined. The sample comprised T cells isolated from PBMCs. The source of this sequence is a human donor in good health. CDR3 sequence reads: CASSPRATGANVLTF. The CDR3 nucleotides read TGTGCCAGCAGTCCGCGTGCGACTGGGGCCAACGTCCTGACTTTC.